One and the same sample provided the 8 T cell receptor beta chains below, sequenced in a study of blood T cell repertoires in COVID-19. The table came from immunoSEQ multiplex PCR; TCRdb's copy has only in-frame clones and leaves some out. The sample has 200,000 to 250,000 clones; 83% are singletons. The sequenced material came from PBMCs or T cells enriched from blood (not recorded which). These receptor sequences come from a woman in her 40s who had been exposed to COVID-19.

The chain has TRBV28 and TRBJ2-7, with TRBD1 matching over 9 bases. CDR3 length: 16 amino acids. The J segment lost 3 bases and the V segment lost 2 bases, leaving 8 bases of the junction unmatched. Germline CDR1 MDHEN, CDR2 SYDVKM. DNA of the CDR3: TGTGCCAGCAGTTTAGGGGGGACAGGGCCAAGCTACGAGCAGTACTTC. Translation gives CASSLGGTGPSYEQYF.

This chain uses TRBV19 with TRBJ1-1; D perhaps matches TRBD1 (5 bases). The V end lost 4 bases, the J end lost 4 bases, and 19 bases lay between the germline ends. The CDR3 has 16 residues. Germline V lookup: CDR1 LNHDA, CDR2 SQIVND (reference sequence). CDR3 sequence reads: CASSTSGRIMGTEAFF. DNA for the CDR3: TGTGCCAGTAGTACGTCAGGGAGGATAATGGGCACTGAAGCTTTCTTT.

V gene TRBV4-3 combines with J gene TRBJ1-1, with D perhaps matching TRBD1 (5 bases). The V end lost 0 bases, the J end lost 5 bases, and 13 bases lay between the germline ends. This CDR3 spans 15 amino acids. From germline, CDR1 is LGHNA and CDR2 YSLEER. CDR3 coding DNA: TGCGCCAGCAGCCAAGATGTGGGTAGGGGAACTGAAGCTTTCTTT. This codes for CASSQDVGRGTEAFF.

The chain recombines TRBV9 with TRBJ2-1; TRBD1 is a possible D gene (6 bases). Between the trimmed V and J ends, which lost 3 bases and 6 bases, there was a span of 19 bases. Germline V gene lookup returns CDR1 SGDLS and CDR2 YYNGEE. This CDR3 contains 16 residues. The CDR3 DNA sequence: TGTGCCAGCAGCGCCCCCAGGACAGAGGGTATCAATGAGCAGTTCTTC. This encodes CASSAPRTEGINEQFF.

This chain links TRBV11-2 with TRBJ2-5; 9 bases agree with TRBD1. The CDR3 has 16 amino acids. The ends lost 0 bases at V and 5 bases at J; junction bases unmatched: 7. The V gene's germline CDR1 is SGHAT and CDR2 FQNNGV. The CDR3 region is CASSLDRQGGTETQYF. The CDR3 nucleotides read TGTGCCAGCAGCTTAGATCGACAGGGGGGAACGGAGACCCAGTACTTC.

The V call is TRBV28, the J call TRBJ1-1; 9 bases are a match to TRBD1. The length of the CDR3 is 12 residues. Germline V gives CDR1 MDHEN, CDR2 SYDVKM. V trimming: 4 bases; J trimming: 11 bases; junction bases outside the gene matches: 5. CDR3 amino acids: CASSSQQGAAFF. The CDR3 coding sequence is TGTGCCAGCAGTTCTCAACAGGGGGCGGCTTTCTTT.

This chain joins TRBV5-6 and TRBJ1-1; no firm D call. Trimming stripped 1 base from V and 8 bases from J, with 6 bases between. The CDR3 has 11 residues. Germline V gene data show CDR1 as SGHDT and CDR2 as YYEEEE. This chain's CDR3 is CASSLFQEAFF. In DNA, the CDR3 is TGTGCCAGCAGCTTGTTCCAGGAAGCTTTCTTT.

This chain joins TRBV7-9 and TRBJ2-7; TRBD1 matches 8 bases. Germline lookup yields CDR1 SEHNR and CDR2 FQNEAQ (reference sequence). The trim removed 4 bases at V and 6 bases at J, leaving 8 bases unmatched. The CDR3 sequence is 14 residues long. CDR3 DNA: TGTGCCAGCAGCTGGGACAGGTTCTCGGCCGAGCAGTACTTC. Translation: CASSWDRFSAEQYF.